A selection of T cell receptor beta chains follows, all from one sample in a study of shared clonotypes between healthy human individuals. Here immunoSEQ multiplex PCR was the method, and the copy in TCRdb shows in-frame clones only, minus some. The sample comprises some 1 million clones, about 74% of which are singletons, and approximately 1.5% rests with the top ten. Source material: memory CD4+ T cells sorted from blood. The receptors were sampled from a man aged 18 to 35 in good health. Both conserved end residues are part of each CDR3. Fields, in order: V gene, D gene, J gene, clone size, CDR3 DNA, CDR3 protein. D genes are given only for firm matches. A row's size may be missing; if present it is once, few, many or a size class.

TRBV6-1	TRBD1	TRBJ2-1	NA	TGTGCCAGCAGTGGTACCGGGACCCAGGACAGGGAGCAGTTCTTC	CASSGTGTQDREQFF
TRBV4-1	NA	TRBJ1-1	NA	TGCGCCAGCAGCCAAGGCTCCGGACGGCCGAACACTGAAGCTTTCTTT	CASSQGSGRPNTEAFF
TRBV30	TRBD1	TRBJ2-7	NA	TGTGCCTGGAGGAACAGGGGGCAAAGGGAGCAGTACTTC	CAWRNRGQREQYF
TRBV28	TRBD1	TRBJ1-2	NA	TGTGCCAGCAGTTTAGCAGGGACAGGCAACTATGGCTACACCTTC	CASSLAGTGNYGYTF
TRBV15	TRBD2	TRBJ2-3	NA	TGTGCCACCCGACTAGCGGGGGACACAGATACGCAGTATTTT	CATRLAGDTDTQYF
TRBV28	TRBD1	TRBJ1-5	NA	TGTGCCAGCAGTCCAATGTTCGGGACAGGGGACGATCAGCCCCAGCATTTT	CASSPMFGTGDDQPQHF
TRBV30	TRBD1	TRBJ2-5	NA	TGTGCCTGGCAGGGGGTCGGCAAACAAGAGACCCAGTACTTC	CAWQGVGKQETQYF
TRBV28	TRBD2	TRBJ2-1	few	TGTGCCAGCAGTCGAGTCGGCCAGCTAGCGGGAGAGGACAATGAGCAGTTCTTC	CASSRVGQLAGEDNEQFF
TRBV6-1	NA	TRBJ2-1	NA	TGTGCCAGCACGGCGAACTCCTACAATGAGCAGTTCTTC	CASTANSYNEQFF
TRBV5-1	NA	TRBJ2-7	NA	TGCGCCAGCAGCTCTACCCAGGGGGGGGAGCAGTACTTC	CASSSTQGGEQYF
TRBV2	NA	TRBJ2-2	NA	TGTGCCAGCGCCGCCCGACTAAACACCGGGGAGCTGTTTTTT	CASAARLNTGELFF
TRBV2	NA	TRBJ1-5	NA	TGTGCCAGCATAGGGCGCGGAAATCAGCCCCAGCATTTT	CASIGRGNQPQHF
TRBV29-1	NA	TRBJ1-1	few	TGCAGCGTTGTTGACGGGAACACTGAAGCTTTCTTT	CSVVDGNTEAFF
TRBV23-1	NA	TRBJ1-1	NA	TGCGCCAGCAGTCAATCTCGGAGGACAGAGCCGCAGAACACTGAAGCTTTCTTT	CASSQSRRTEPQNTEAFF
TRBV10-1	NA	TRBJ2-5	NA	TGCGCCAGCAGTGAGACCATGGGGGCGACCCAGTACTTC	CASSETMGATQYF
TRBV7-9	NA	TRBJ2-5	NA	TGTGCCAGCAGCTCGGACCTGAAGTACCAAGAGACCCAGTACTTC	CASSSDLKYQETQYF
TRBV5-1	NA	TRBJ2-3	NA	TGCGCCAGCAGCCTAACTAGTACAGATACGCAGTATTTT	CASSLTSTDTQYF
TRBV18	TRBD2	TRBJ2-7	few	TGTGCCAGCTCACAAGGACTAGCAGTAGAAGACGAGCAGTACTTC	CASSQGLAVEDEQYF
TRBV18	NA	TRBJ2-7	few	TGTGCCAGCTCACCAGTGAGCTACGAGCAGTACTTC	CASSPVSYEQYF
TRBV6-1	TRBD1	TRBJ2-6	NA	TGTGCCAGCAGTGAAGTTGGACAGGGGGCTTACGGGGCCAACGTCCTGACTTTC	CASSEVGQGAYGANVLTF
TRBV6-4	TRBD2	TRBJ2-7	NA	TGTGCCAGCAGTGAAGTGGATAGCGGGGAATGGTACGAGCAGTACTTC	CASSEVDSGEWYEQYF
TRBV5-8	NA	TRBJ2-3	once	TGTGCCAGCAGCTTGGATGGGAGCACAGATACGCAGTATTTT	CASSLDGSTDTQYF
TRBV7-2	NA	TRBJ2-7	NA	TGTGCCAGCAGCTTAGATCGCCAATACGAGCAGTACTTC	CASSLDRQYEQYF
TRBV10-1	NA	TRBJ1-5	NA	TGCGCCAGCAGTGAGGGCGCCAACAATCAGCCCCAGCATTTT	CASSEGANNQPQHF
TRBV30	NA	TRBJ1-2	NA	TGTGCCTGGGGACCACTCCTTGTAGCGCGAGGCTATGGCTACACCTTC	CAWGPLLVARGYGYTF
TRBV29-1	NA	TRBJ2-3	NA	TGCAGCGCCCAAACAGGCGATCGCACAGATACGCAGTATTTT	CSAQTGDRTDTQYF
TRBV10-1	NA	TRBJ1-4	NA	TGCGCCAGCAGTGAAAGGCCAAATGAAAAACTGTTTTTT	CASSERPNEKLFF
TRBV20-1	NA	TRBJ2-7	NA	TGCAGTGCCAAGGAGGCGCGGGAGCAGTACTTC	CSAKEAREQYF
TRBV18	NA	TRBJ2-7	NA	TGTGCCAGCTCACCACTCGGCGTGAACGAGCAGTACTTC	CASSPLGVNEQYF
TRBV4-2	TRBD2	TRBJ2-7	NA	TGTGCCAGCAGCCAAGATACTAGCGGGGGAGGAGAGCAGTACTTC	CASSQDTSGGGEQYF
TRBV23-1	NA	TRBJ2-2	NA	TGCGCCATTGGGTTTTTTGACAGAGGCGCGAACACCGGGGAGCTGTTTTTT	CAIGFFDRGANTGELFF
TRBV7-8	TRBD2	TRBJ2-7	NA	TGTGCCAGCAGCCGGACTAGCGGCTACGAGCAGTACTTC	CASSRTSGYEQYF
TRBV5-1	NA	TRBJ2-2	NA	TGCGCCAGCAGCTTAAATACCGGGGAGCTGTTTTTT	CASSLNTGELFF
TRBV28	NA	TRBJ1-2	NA	TGTGCCAGCAGGGGGGGTTATGAGATTCTGGGGAGGTCCCTTGGCTACACCTTC	CASRGGYEILGRSLGYTF
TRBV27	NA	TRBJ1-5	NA	TGTGCCAGCAGTCCCAGACAGGCTTTCGTCACCTATAATCAGCCCCAGCATTTT	CASSPRQAFVTYNQPQHF
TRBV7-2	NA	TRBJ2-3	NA	TGTGCCAGCAGCCTCCGGGGGCCAGATACGCAGTATTTT	CASSLRGPDTQYF